This T cell receptor (beta chain) was sequenced in a study of cytomegalovirus exposure and HLA in healthy donors. The PCR ran on 60 Vbeta and 13 Jbeta primers. The data were produced by immunoSEQ multiplex PCR, yet TCRdb's version contains in-frame clones alone and is incomplete. The data show 95,000 to 130,000 clones, 9.5% seen once. Specimen: PBMCs. This sequence originates from a man between 25 and 39 years old in good health and CMV-seronegative.

CDR3 amino acids: CASSLQGTNTEAFF. The CDR3 DNA sequence: TGCGCCAGCAGCTTGCAGGGAACGAACACTGAAGCTTTCTTT. This chain connects TRBV5-1 to TRBJ1-1, with D perhaps matching TRBD1 (5 bases). The CDR3 is made up of 14 amino acids. V dropped 1 base and J dropped 1 base, with 8 bases sitting between them. Germline values: CDR1 SGHRS, CDR2 YFSETQ.